This T cell receptor (beta chain) comes out of a study of PD-L1 blockade in urothelial cancer. Overall study context: After treatment start, blood was analyzed at 3 weeks (second dose) and at 6 weeks.

Germline lookup yields CDR1 SGHRS and CDR2 YFSETQ. The V end was cut by 4 bases, the J end by 2 bases, with 9 bases between. This CDR3 has 13 residues. About this clone itself: Different DNA sequences within this sample yield the same CDR3.

Profiling relied on immunoSEQ multiplex PCR, and the TCRdb table lists in-frame clones only, not all of them. This sample has about 71,000 clones, with roughly 91% found just once. This rearrangement joins TRBV5-1 to TRBJ1-2; the D gene is possibly TRBD1 (5 bases). This TCR was recovered from a man in his 60s with urothelial cancer. Here the sequenced sample was PBMCs, taken around atezolizumab (anti-PD-L1) treatment. CDR3 nucleotide sequence: TGCGCCAGCAGCCCCGGACAAAACTATGGCTACACCTTC. Its protein is CASSPGQNYGYTF. The complete variable domain, with remaining parts taken from reference TRBV5-1 and TRBJ1-2, reads KAGVTQTPRYLIKTRGQQVTLSCSPISGHRSVSWYQQTPGQGLQFLFEYFSETQRNKGNFPGRFSGRQFSNSRSEMNVSTLELGDSALYLCASSPGQNYGYTFGSGTRLTVV.